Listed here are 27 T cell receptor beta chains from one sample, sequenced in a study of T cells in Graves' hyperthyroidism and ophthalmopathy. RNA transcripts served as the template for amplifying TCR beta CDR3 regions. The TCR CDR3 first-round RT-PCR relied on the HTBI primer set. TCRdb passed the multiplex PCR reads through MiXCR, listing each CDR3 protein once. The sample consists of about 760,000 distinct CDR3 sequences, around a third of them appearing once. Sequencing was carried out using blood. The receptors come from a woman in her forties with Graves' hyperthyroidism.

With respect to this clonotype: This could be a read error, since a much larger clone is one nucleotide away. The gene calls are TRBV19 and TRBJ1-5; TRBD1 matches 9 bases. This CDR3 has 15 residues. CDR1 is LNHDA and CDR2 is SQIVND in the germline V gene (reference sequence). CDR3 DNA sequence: TGTGCCAGTAGGGGACAGGGCAATAGCAATCAGCCCCGGCATTTT. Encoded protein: CASRGQGNSNQPRHF.

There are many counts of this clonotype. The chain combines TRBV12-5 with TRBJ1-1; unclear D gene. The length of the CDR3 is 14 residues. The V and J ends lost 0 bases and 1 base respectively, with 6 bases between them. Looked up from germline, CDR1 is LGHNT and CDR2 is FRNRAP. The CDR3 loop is CASGLVGRNTEAFF. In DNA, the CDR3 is TGTGCTAGTGGTTTGGTAGGTCGGAACACTGAAGCTTTCTTT.

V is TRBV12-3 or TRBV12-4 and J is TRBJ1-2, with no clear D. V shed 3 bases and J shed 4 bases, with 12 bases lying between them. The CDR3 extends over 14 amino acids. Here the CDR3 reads CASSLDPSGYGYTF. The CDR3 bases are TGTGCCAGCAGTTTGGACCCCAGTGGCTATGGCTACACCTTC.

CDR3 DNA: TGTGCCAGCTCTGACAGGGAACGGTCACCCCTCCACTTT. Encoded protein: CASSDRERSPLHF. This rearrangement joins TRBV2 to TRBJ1-6; 7 bases are shared with TRBD1. The CDR3 extends over 13 amino acids. CDR1 is SNHLY and CDR2 is FYNNEI in the germline V gene. V dropped 8 bases and J dropped 10; count of bases not matched to a gene: 8.

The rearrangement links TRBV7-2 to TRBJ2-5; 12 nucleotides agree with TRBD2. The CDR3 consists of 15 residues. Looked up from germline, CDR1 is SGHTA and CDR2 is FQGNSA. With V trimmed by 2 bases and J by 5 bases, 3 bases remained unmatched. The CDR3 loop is CASSLWTSGTETQYF. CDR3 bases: TGTGCCAGCAGCTTATGGACTAGCGGGACTGAGACCCAGTACTTC. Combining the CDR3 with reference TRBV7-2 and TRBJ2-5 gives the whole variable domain GAGVSQSPSNKVTEKGKDVELRCDPISGHTALYWYRQSLGQGLEFLIYFQGNSAPDKSGLPSDRFSAERTGGSVSTLTIQRTQQEDSAVYLCASSLWTSGTETQYFGPGTRLLVL.

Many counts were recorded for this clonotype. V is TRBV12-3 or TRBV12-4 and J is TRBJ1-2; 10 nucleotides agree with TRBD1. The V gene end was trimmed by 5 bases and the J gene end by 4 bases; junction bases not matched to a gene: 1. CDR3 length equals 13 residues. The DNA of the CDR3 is TGTGCCAGCAGTAGGACAGGGGGCTATGGCTACACCTTC. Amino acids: CASSRTGGYGYTF.

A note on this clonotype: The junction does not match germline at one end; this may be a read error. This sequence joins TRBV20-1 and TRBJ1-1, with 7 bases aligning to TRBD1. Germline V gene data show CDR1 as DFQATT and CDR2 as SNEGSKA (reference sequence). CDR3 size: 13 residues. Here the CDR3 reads CSATGVENTEASF. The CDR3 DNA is TGCAGTGCCACAGGGGTTGAGAACACTGAAGCTTCCTTT.

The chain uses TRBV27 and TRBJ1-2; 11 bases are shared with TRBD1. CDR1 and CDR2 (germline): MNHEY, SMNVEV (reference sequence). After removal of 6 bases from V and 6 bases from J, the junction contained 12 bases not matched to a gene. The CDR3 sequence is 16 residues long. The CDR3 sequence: CASSRIGQGAGHGYTF. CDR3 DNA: TGTGCCAGCAGCCGGATTGGACAGGGGGCGGGGCATGGCTACACCTTC.

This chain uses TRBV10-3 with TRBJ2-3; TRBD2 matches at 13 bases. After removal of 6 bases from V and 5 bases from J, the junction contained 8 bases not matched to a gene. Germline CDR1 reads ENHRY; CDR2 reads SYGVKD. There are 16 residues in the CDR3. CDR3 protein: CAISGTSGTSGDTQYF. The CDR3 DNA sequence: TGTGCCATCAGCGGGACTAGCGGGACGTCCGGAGATACGCAGTATTTT.

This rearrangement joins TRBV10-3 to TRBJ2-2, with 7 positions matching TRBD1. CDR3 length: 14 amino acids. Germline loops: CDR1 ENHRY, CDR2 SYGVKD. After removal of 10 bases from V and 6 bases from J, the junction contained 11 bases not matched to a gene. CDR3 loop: CASNRGSGAGELFF. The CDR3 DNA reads TGTGCCAGCAACAGGGGCTCTGGGGCCGGGGAGCTGTTTTTT.

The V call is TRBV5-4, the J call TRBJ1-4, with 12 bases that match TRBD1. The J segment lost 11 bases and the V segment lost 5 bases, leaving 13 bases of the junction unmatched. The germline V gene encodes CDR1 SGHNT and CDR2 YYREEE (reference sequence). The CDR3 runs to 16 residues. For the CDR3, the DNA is TGTGCCAGCAGTCCTGGGACAGGGGGCGAGGTACGGAAACTGTTTTTT. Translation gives CASSPGTGGEVRKLFF.

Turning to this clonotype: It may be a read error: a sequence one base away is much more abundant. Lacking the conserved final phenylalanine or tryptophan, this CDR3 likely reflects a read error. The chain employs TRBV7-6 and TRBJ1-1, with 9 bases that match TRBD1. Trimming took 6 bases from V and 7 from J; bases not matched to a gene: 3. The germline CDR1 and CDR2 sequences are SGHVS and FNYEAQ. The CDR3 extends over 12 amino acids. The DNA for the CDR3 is TGTGCCAGCAGTCAGACAGGGGGTGAAGCTTTCCTT. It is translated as CASSQTGGEAFL.

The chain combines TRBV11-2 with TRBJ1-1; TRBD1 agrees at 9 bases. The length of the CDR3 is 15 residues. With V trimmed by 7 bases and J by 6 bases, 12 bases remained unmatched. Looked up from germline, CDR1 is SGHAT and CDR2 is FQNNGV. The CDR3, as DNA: TGTGCCAGCACCATGAGCTGGGACAGGGTCGCTGAAGCTTTCTTT. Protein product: CASTMSWDRVAEAFF.

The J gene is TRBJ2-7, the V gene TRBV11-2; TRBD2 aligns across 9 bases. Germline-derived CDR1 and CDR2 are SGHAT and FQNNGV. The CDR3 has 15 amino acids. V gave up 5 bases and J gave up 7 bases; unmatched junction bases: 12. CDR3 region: CASSAVLGLAGEQYF. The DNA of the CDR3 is TGTGCCAGCAGCGCGGTACTTGGGCTAGCGGGAGAGCAGTACTTC.

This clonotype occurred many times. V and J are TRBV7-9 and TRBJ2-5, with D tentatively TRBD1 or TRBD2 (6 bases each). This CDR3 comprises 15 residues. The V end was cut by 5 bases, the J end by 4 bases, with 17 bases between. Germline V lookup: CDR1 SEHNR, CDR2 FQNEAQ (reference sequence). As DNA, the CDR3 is TGTGCCAGCAGCCCAGGGGCGGGGTTCCGAGAGACCCAGTACTTC. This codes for CASSPGAGFRETQYF.

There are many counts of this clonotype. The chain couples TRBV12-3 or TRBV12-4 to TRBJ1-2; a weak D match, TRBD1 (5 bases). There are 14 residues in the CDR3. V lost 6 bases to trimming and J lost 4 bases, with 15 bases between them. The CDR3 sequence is CASRREGQGYGYTF. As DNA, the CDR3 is TGTGCCAGCAGGAGGGAGGGTCAGGGCTATGGCTACACCTTC.

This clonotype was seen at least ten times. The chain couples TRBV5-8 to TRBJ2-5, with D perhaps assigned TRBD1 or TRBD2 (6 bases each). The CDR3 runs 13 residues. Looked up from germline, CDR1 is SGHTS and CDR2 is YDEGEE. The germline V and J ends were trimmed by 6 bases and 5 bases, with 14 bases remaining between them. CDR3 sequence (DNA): TGTGCCAGCAAGAACAGGGAGGATGAGACCCAGTACTTC. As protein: CASKNREDETQYF.

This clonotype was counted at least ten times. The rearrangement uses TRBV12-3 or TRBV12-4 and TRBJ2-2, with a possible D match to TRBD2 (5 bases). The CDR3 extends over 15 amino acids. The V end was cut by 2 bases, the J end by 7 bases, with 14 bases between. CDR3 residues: CASSLWAEAGGELFF. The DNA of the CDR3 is TGTGCCAGCAGTTTATGGGCCGAGGCGGGCGGGGAGCTGTTTTTT.

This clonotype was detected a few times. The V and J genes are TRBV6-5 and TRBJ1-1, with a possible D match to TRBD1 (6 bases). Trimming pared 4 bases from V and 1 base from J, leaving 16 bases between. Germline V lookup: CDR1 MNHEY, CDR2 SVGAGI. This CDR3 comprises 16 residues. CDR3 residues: CASSSPLRDKNTEAFF. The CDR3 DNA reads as TGTGCCAGCAGTTCCCCTCTCCGGGACAAGAACACTGAAGCTTTCTTT.

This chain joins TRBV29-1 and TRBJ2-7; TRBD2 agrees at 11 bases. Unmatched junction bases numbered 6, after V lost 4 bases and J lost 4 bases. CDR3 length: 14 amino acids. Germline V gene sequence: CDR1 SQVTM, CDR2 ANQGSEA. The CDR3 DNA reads TGCAGCGTTGCACGGTCTAGCGGGAGGTACGAGCAGTACTTC. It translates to CSVARSSGRYEQYF.

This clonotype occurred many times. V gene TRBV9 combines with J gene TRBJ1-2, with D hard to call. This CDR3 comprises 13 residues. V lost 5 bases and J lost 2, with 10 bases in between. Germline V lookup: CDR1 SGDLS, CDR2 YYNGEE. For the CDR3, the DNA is TGTGCCAGCAGGCCGGTCAGGAACTATGGCTACACCTTC. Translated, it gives CASRPVRNYGYTF.

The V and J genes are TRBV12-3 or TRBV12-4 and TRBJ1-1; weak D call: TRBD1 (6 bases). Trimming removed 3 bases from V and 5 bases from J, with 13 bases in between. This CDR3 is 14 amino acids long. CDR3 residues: CASSLSGVGTEAFF. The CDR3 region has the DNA TGTGCCAGCAGTTTGTCAGGGGTCGGGACTGAAGCTTTCTTT.

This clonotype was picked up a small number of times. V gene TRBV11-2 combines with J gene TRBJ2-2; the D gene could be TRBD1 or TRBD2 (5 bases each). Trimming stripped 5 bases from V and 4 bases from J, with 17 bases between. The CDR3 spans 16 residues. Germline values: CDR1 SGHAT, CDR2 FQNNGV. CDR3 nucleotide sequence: TGTGCCAGCAGCCAAGCGACGGGACCGAGCACCGGGGAGCTGTTTTTT. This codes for CASSQATGPSTGELFF.

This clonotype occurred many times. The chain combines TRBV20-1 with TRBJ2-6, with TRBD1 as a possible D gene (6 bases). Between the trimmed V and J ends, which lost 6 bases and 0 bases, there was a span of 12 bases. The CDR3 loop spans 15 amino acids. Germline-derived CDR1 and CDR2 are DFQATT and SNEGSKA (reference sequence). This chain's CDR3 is CSAPTGLSGANVLTF. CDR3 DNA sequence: TGCAGTGCGCCGACAGGCCTCTCTGGGGCCAACGTCCTGACTTTC.

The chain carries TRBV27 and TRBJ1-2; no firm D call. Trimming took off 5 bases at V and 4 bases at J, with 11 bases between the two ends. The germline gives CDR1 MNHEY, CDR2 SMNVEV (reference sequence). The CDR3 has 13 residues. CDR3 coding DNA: TGTGCCAGCAGTGTAGGGAAAACCTATGGCTACACCTTC. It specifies CASSVGKTYGYTF.

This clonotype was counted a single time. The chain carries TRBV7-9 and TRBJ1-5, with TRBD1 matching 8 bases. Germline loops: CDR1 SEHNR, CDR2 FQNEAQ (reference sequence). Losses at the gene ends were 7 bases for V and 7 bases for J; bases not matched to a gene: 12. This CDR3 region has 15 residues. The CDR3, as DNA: TGTGCCAGCACCGAGACAGGGGAGGTAGGGCAGCCCCAGCATTTT. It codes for CASTETGEVGQPQHF.

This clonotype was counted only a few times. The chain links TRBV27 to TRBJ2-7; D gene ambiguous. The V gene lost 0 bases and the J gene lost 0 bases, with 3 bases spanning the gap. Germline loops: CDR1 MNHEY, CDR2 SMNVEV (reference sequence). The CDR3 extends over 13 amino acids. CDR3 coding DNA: TGTGCCAGCAGTTTATCTGTCTCCTACGAGCAGTACTTC. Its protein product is CASSLSVSYEQYF.